A single sample is the source of the 21 T cell receptor beta chains below, sequenced in a study of Ad26.COV2.S vaccination and SARS-CoV-2 variants. Sequencing used immunoSEQ multiplex PCR; TCRdb keeps in-frame clones, though not all of them. The sample holds roughly 410,000 clones; approximately 83% are singletons and the top ten take around 7.4%. Treatment indicated: 15 to 20 received Ad26.COV2.S at low or high dose, single or two shots; 5 received placebo; per-sample allocation not given. Sample collection was performed on day 63 after the first vaccine or placebo injection. This specimen consisted of peripheral blood, obtained in a trial of Ad26.COV2.S vaccine versus placebo. The receptors were sampled from a person aged 18-65 years who received the Ad26.COV2.S COVID-19 vaccine or a placebo.

The chain couples TRBV24-1 to TRBJ2-7; 8 nucleotides match TRBD1. From germline, CDR1 is KGHDR and CDR2 SFDVKD. The length of the CDR3 is 13 residues. Trimming cost V 10 bases and J 2 bases; bases outside gene matches: 6. The DNA for the CDR3 is TGTGCCACTGGGACAGGCGAGGCCTACGAGCAGTACTTC. Amino acid sequence: CATGTGEAYEQYF.

The V gene is TRBV9, the J gene TRBJ2-7; TRBD1 matches at 10 bases. This CDR3 region has 17 residues. In germline, CDR1 is SGDLS, CDR2 YYNGEE. After removal of 4 bases from V and 3 bases from J, the junction contained 13 bases not matched to a gene. CDR3 nucleotides: TGTGCCAGCAGCCCCTCTGCCGGGACAGGGGCACTCTACGAGCAGTACTTC. This codes for CASSPSAGTGALYEQYF.

This chain uses TRBV7-6 with TRBJ2-1; D is perhaps TRBD1 or TRBD2 (5 bases each). Trimming pared 6 bases from V and 0 bases from J, leaving 15 bases between. Germline CDR1 reads SGHVS; CDR2 reads FNYEAQ. The CDR3 totals 16 residues. The CDR3 here is CASSFEGFSSYNEQFF. In nucleotides, the CDR3 is TGTGCCAGCAGTTTCGAGGGGTTCTCCTCCTACAATGAGCAGTTCTTC.

This sequence joins TRBV7-3 and TRBJ2-3; 11 bases are a match to TRBD2. The CDR3 has 16 amino acids. The germline V gene encodes CDR1 SGHTA and CDR2 FQGTGA. V lost 1 base, J lost 6 bases, and 6 bases stayed unmatched. CDR3 nucleotide sequence: TGTGCCAGCAGCTTAATTAGCGGGAGGGGTGGCGATACGCAGTATTTT. Its translation: CASSLISGRGGDTQYF.

The rearrangement joins TRBV18 to TRBJ2-3; 7 bases agree with TRBD2. CDR3 size: 17 residues. V was pared by 3 bases and J by 2 bases, with 11 bases of the junction left unmatched. The germline gives CDR1 KGHSH, CDR2 LQKENI. CDR3 in DNA: TGTGCCAGCTCACCCGGCTTACTAGCGTCAATCACAGATACGCAGTATTTT. Its protein is CASSPGLLASITDTQYF.

The chain is built from TRBV4-3 and TRBJ2-6; either TRBD1 or TRBD2 may supply D (5 bases each). V lost 4 bases and J lost 0, with 10 bases in between. Germline lookup yields CDR1 LGHNA and CDR2 YSLEER. The CDR3 extends over 16 amino acids. In nucleotides, the CDR3 is TGCGCCAGCAGCCGCGTGAGGGGCTCTGGGGCCAACGTCCTGACTTTC. It encodes CASSRVRGSGANVLTF.

This clone has just a few counts. The chain has TRBV27 and TRBJ2-3; D possibly matches TRBD1 or TRBD2 (5 bases each). This CDR3 is built from 16 residues. Germline values: CDR1 MNHEY, CDR2 SMNVEV (reference sequence). The V end lost 2 bases, the J end lost 0 bases, and 12 bases lay between the germline ends. The CDR3 nucleotides read TGTGCCAGCAGTTTAGGGACCGTCCCTAGCACAGATACGCAGTATTTT. Translating it yields CASSLGTVPSTDTQYF.

CDR3 in DNA: TGTGCCAGCAGTCCGGACAGGGGGCCCCACGAGCAGTACTTC. Residues: CASSPDRGPHEQYF. The rearrangement uses TRBV11-2 and TRBJ2-7; 11 nucleotides agree with TRBD1. This CDR3 contains 14 residues. CDR1 SGHAT and CDR2 FQNNGV come from the germline V gene. V shed 6 bases and J 5 bases; nucleotides not matched to a gene: 6.

The chain joins TRBV3-1 (or the pseudogene TRBV3-2) to TRBJ2-7, with 11 bases aligning to TRBD2. There are 13 residues in the CDR3. The V gene end was trimmed by 3 bases and the J gene end by 6 bases; junction bases not matched to a gene: 1. In germline, CDR1 is LGHDT, CDR2 YNNKEL (reference sequence). The CDR3 here is CASSHLAGGEQYF. DNA of the CDR3: TGTGCCAGCAGCCATCTAGCGGGAGGCGAGCAGTACTTC.

This sequence joins TRBV19 and TRBJ2-1, with 12 nucleotides matching TRBD2. CDR1 is LNHDA and CDR2 is SQIVND in the germline V gene (reference sequence). This CDR3 comprises 14 residues. The V gene end was trimmed by 9 bases and the J gene end by 6 bases; junction bases not matched to a gene: 6. The CDR3 DNA is TGTGCCAGCCGGGGACTAGCGGGCCGCAATGAGCAGTTCTTC. It yields the protein CASRGLAGRNEQFF.

The chain couples TRBV5-1 to TRBJ2-7; D call uncertain. This CDR3 region has 15 residues. Trimming shortened V by 0 bases and J by 3 bases, and 13 bases separated the two germline ends. Looked up from germline, CDR1 is SGHRS and CDR2 is YFSETQ. This CDR3 reads CASSLDSDHIYEQYF. The CDR3 DNA follows: TGCGCCAGCAGCTTGGATTCGGACCATATCTACGAGCAGTACTTC.

V usage is TRBV23-1 and J usage is TRBJ1-2; 7 bases fit TRBD1. TRBV23-1 is reported as an ORF; its role is uncertain. The CDR3 has 14 residues. Trimming removed 4 bases from V and 8 bases from J; junction bases left unmatched: 10. The CDR3 region has the DNA TGCGCCAGCAGTCCTAATGCTAGGGGGCTCGGCTACACCTTC. Encoded protein: CASSPNARGLGYTF.

Only a few counts were recorded for this clone. Here the CDR3 reads CASSSGQGINEQFF. CDR3 DNA sequence: TGTGCCAGCAGCTCCGGACAGGGGATCAATGAGCAGTTCTTC. The chain combines TRBV5-5 with TRBJ2-1; TRBD1 aligns across 9 bases. The CDR3 consists of 14 residues. Losses at the gene ends were 3 bases for V and 6 bases for J; bases not matched to a gene: 4. CDR1 SGHKS and CDR2 YYEKEE come from the germline V gene (reference sequence).

The rearrangement uses TRBV5-1 and TRBJ1-4, with D possibly matching TRBD1 (6 bases). The germline gives CDR1 SGHRS, CDR2 YFSETQ. This CDR3 has 15 residues. Trimming shortened V by 6 bases and J by 3 bases, and 15 bases separated the two germline ends. This CDR3 is CASTVTGAANEKLFF. The CDR3 DNA is TGCGCCAGCACCGTCACGGGGGCCGCTAATGAAAAACTGTTTTTT.

V and J are TRBV6-2 or TRBV6-3 and TRBJ1-1; a possible D gene is TRBD1 (6 bases). Germline V gene data show CDR1 as MNHEY and CDR2 as SVGEGT. V was clipped by 0 bases and J by 0 bases, with 11 bases between them. CDR3 length equals 16 residues. The CDR3 nucleotides read TGTGCCAGCAGTTACTCGAGTGGGGACATGAACACTGAAGCTTTCTTT. Its protein is CASSYSSGDMNTEAFF.

J is TRBJ2-2 and V is TRBV5-8; 8 nucleotides match TRBD1. There are 15 residues in the CDR3. With 4 bases clipped from V and 7 bases from J, the junction kept 9 bases outside the gene matches. Germline V gene lookup returns CDR1 SGHTS and CDR2 YDEGEE. The CDR3: CASSPWQGAVGELFF. The CDR3 DNA follows: TGTGCCAGCAGCCCGTGGCAGGGGGCTGTCGGGGAGCTGTTTTTT.

V and J are TRBV29-1 and TRBJ1-1; D is undetermined. Germline CDR1 and CDR2: SQVTM and ANQGSEA. There are 11 residues in the CDR3. V was shortened by 3 bases and J by 6 bases, with 8 bases between the two germline ends. CDR3 in amino acids: CSVDGDPEAFF. The CDR3 bases are TGCAGCGTTGACGGAGACCCTGAAGCTTTCTTT.

The V call is TRBV11-3, the J call TRBJ1-6, with TRBD1 as a possible D gene (5 bases). The V end lost 10 bases, the J end lost 10 bases, and 20 bases lay between the germline ends. The CDR3 extends over 14 amino acids. Germline loops: CDR1 SGHNT, CDR2 YENEEA. The CDR3 DNA is TGTGCCACCCGGGTTGGGGGACCAAAATCACCCCTCCACTTT. It is translated as CATRVGGPKSPLHF.

The rearrangement uses TRBV13 and TRBJ1-2; D perhaps matches TRBD1 (5 bases). CDR1 and CDR2 (germline): PRHDT, FYEKMQ (reference sequence). This CDR3 is 14 amino acids long. The V end lost 5 bases, the J end lost 3 bases, and 13 bases lay between the germline ends. The CDR3 DNA follows: TGTGCCAGCAGCCTTAAGGGGATGGACTATGGCTACACCTTC. Its translation: CASSLKGMDYGYTF.

The table lists this clone with a count of one. The rearrangement uses TRBV7-3 and TRBJ2-7; D uncertain. Trimming removed 2 bases at V and 5 bases at J, with 13 bases between. CDR1 and CDR2 (germline): SGHTA, FQGTGA. The CDR3 runs 14 residues. The CDR3 here is CASSLGRSYDEQYF. Written as DNA, the CDR3 is TGTGCCAGCAGCTTAGGACGATCTTATGACGAGCAGTACTTC. Drawing the rest from reference TRBV7-3 and TRBJ2-7, the complete variable domain is GAGVSQTPSNKVTEKGKYVELRCDPISGHTALYWYRQSLGQGPEFLIYFQGTGAADDSGLPNDRFFAVRPEGSVSTLKIQRTERGDSAVYLCASSLGRSYDEQYFGPGTRLTVT.

The chain is built from TRBV19 and TRBJ1-2, with D perhaps matching TRBD1 (5 bases). The CDR3 is 13 residues long. V lost 9 bases and J 2 bases, leaving 13 bases between the germline ends. Germline V lookup: CDR1 LNHDA, CDR2 SQIVND (reference sequence). The CDR3 sequence is CASQWGANYGYTF. The CDR3 DNA sequence: TGTGCCAGCCAGTGGGGCGCGAACTATGGCTACACCTTC.